This passage covers 13 T cell receptor beta chains from one sample sequenced in a study of T-cell memory formation after mild COVID-19. Each CDR3 protein is one row after TCRdb ran MiXCR on the 5' RACE reads. This table holds roughly 250,000 distinct CDR3 sequences, 16% found once. The sequenced material came from PBMCs or a T cell subset sorted from them (not recorded which). The receptors were gathered from a man between 18 and 35 years old who had mild COVID-19 (a few samples of this study predate the infection). Cell type and time point are not known.

V is TRBV29-1 and J is TRBJ2-1; possibly TRBD1 for D (6 bases). The CDR3 has 14 amino acids. Germline V gene data show CDR1 as SQVTM and CDR2 as ANQGSEA. V was shortened by 5 bases and J by 4 bases, with 15 bases between the two germline ends. This chain's CDR3 is CSVTDRLGYNEQFF. CDR3 bases: TGCAGCGTTACCGACAGGTTAGGGTACAATGAGCAGTTCTTC.

This clonotype has more than one count but fewer than ten. J is TRBJ1-5 and V is TRBV18; a weak D match, TRBD1 (5 bases). Trimming left V 1 base short and J 1 base short, with 8 bases between. This CDR3 contains 15 residues. Germline values: CDR1 KGHSH, CDR2 LQKENI. As DNA, the CDR3 is TGTGCCAGCTCACCACGGGACGGCAGCAATCAGCCCCAGCATTTT. It specifies CASSPRDGSNQPQHF.

The chain has TRBV7-8 and TRBJ2-7, with a weak D call TRBD1 (6 bases). CDR1 is SGHVS and CDR2 is FQNEAQ in the germline V gene. This CDR3 region has 16 residues. The V and J ends lost 0 bases and 4 bases respectively, with 16 bases between them. DNA for the CDR3: TGTGCCAGCAGCTTAGCGCTTTTTGGACAGACTTACGAGCAGTACGTC. Its translation: CASSLALFGQTYEQYV.

A few counts support this clonotype. The chain employs TRBV5-1 and TRBJ1-5; TRBD1 might be the D (5 bases). CDR3 size: 15 residues. Per germline, CDR1 SGHRS and CDR2 YFSETQ. Trimming pared 3 bases from V and 7 bases from J, leaving 17 bases between. CDR3 region: CASSSGTGVGQPQHF. CDR3 DNA: TGCGCCAGCAGCTCGGGGACGGGCGTGGGACAGCCCCAGCATTTT.

This clonotype was recorded a few times. The J gene is TRBJ1-2, the V gene TRBV20-1; D is possibly TRBD1 (5 bases). Trimming removed 5 bases at V and 6 bases at J, with 10 bases between. The CDR3 contains 11 residues. In germline, CDR1 is DFQATT, CDR2 SNEGSKA (reference sequence). In DNA form, the CDR3 reads TGCAGTGCTGTCCAGGGCGATGGCTACACCTTC. Its translation: CSAVQGDGYTF.

V and J are TRBV20-1 and TRBJ2-5; D might be TRBD2 (7 bases). Germline V gives CDR1 DFQATT, CDR2 SNEGSKA (reference sequence). The CDR3 covers 14 residues. Trimming cost V 6 bases and J 5 bases, with 19 bases left between them. CDR3 in amino acids: CSARGPSGRETQYF. The CDR3 region has the DNA TGCAGTGCCAGGGGCCCTAGCGGCCGCGAGACCCAGTACTTC.

CDR3 sequence reads: CSVVRNTEAFF. As DNA, the CDR3 is TGCAGCGTTGTGCGGAACACTGAAGCTTTCTTT. The chain recombines TRBV29-1 with TRBJ1-1; D is unclear. V was pared by 4 bases and J by 1 base, with 4 bases between. The CDR3 is 11 amino acids. Germline-derived CDR1 and CDR2 are SQVTM and ANQGSEA. The full variable domain, with the rest looked up from reference TRBV29-1 and TRBJ1-1, is SAVISQKPSRDICQRGTSLTIQCQVDSQVTMMFWYRQQPGQSLTLIATANQGSEATYESGFVIDKFPISRPNLTFSTLTVSNMSPEDSSIYLCSVVRNTEAFFGQGTRLTVV.

This clonotype was detected a few times. This chain joins TRBV4-3 and TRBJ2-3, with D perhaps TRBD1 (6 bases). Trimming took 1 base from V and 1 from J, leaving 15 bases between them. Germline CDR1 reads LGHNA; CDR2 reads YSLEER. This CDR3 region has 17 residues. The CDR3 sequence is CASSQGSGVVGTDTQYF. The CDR3 bases are TGCGCCAGCAGCCAAGGCTCAGGGGTGGTGGGCACAGATACGCAGTATTTT.

This clonotype was counted a few times. V usage is TRBV20-1 and J usage is TRBJ1-1, with D hard to call. The V gene lost 1 base and the J gene lost 0 bases, with 6 bases spanning the gap. This CDR3 is built from 13 residues. From germline, CDR1 is DFQATT and CDR2 SNEGSKA (reference sequence). Here the CDR3 DNA reads TGCAGTGCTAGAGCCGGCATGAACACTGAAGCTTTCTTT. It specifies CSARAGMNTEAFF.

In its sample, this clonotype was seen a few times. The chain is built from TRBV20-1 and TRBJ2-3; D call uncertain. Germline V gives CDR1 DFQATT, CDR2 SNEGSKA (reference sequence). This CDR3 spans 12 amino acids. V was pared by 4 bases and J by 3 bases, with 8 bases between. DNA for the CDR3: TGCAGTGCTACCACAGTAACAGATACGCAGTATTTT. Amino acids: CSATTVTDTQYF.

This chain links TRBV4-2 with TRBJ1-2, with a possible D match to TRBD1 (5 bases). There are 13 residues in the CDR3. CDR1 is LGHNA and CDR2 is YNFKEQ in the germline V gene. Trimming left V 4 bases short and J 8 bases short, with 14 bases between. CDR3 in DNA: TGTGCCAGCAGCCCGGGGGGGGTGGAAGGCTACACCTTC. It is translated as CASSPGGVEGYTF.

The chain links TRBV12-5 to TRBJ2-7; D is possibly TRBD1 (6 bases). The germline CDR1 and CDR2 sequences are LGHNT and FRNRAP. This CDR3 comprises 12 residues. Trimming took 5 bases from V and 6 from J, leaving 11 bases between them. The CDR3 DNA reads as TGTGCTAGTGGTCCGGGGACACCCGAGCAGTACTTC. Translating it yields CASGPGTPEQYF. Together with reference TRBV12-5 and TRBJ2-7, the CDR3 gives the full variable domain: DARVTQTPRHKVTEMGQEVTMRCQPILGHNTVFWYRQTMMQGLELLAYFRNRAPLDDSGMPKDRFSAEMPDATLATLKIQPSEPRDSAVYFCASGPGTPEQYFGPGTRLTVT.

There are a few counts of this clonotype. V is TRBV7-2 and J is TRBJ2-5; 8 bases are a match to TRBD2. V was pared by 6 bases and J by 2 bases, with 5 bases of the junction left unmatched. This CDR3 is 14 amino acids long. From germline, CDR1 is SGHTA and CDR2 FQGNSA. The CDR3 DNA follows: TGTGCCAGCAGTCGTCCGGGGGGGCAAGAGACCCAGTACTTC. Encoded protein: CASSRPGGQETQYF.